These 27 T cell receptor beta chains share one sample of origin, sequenced in a study of cytomegalovirus exposure and HLA in healthy donors. The PCR ran on 60 Vbeta and 13 Jbeta primers. The method was immunoSEQ multiplex PCR; TCRdb's version includes in-frame clones alone and lacks a portion of them. The sample yields approximately 110,000 clones, over 60% seen once. Material: PBMCs. The receptor set was obtained from a woman aged 40 to 55 in good health and CMV-seropositive.

The chain recombines TRBV2 with TRBJ2-1; no clear D gene. V was shortened by 8 bases and J by 0 bases, with 8 bases between the two germline ends. This CDR3 region has 13 residues. Germline CDR1 SNHLY, CDR2 FYNNEI. CDR3 in DNA: TGTGCCAGCGGAGAGAGCTCCTACAATGAGCAGTTCTTC. Its translation: CASGESSYNEQFF.

The rearrangement joins TRBV19 to TRBJ2-1; 15 nucleotides line up with TRBD2. Germline V gene sequence: CDR1 LNHDA, CDR2 SQIVND (reference sequence). J gave up 10 bases and V 10 bases, and 5 bases lay outside the gene matches. CDR3 size: 13 residues. The CDR3 DNA is TGTGCCACCTCGGGACTAGCGGGGGGCGAGCAGTTCTTC. Protein: CATSGLAGGEQFF.

The rearrangement joins TRBV30 to TRBJ1-4; TRBD1 matches 7 bases. The CDR3 totals 11 residues. Germline loops: CDR1 GTSNPN, CDR2 SVGIG (reference sequence). With V trimmed by 2 bases and J by 13 bases, 4 bases remained unmatched. CDR3 amino acids: CAWSPRDRLFF. CDR3 nucleotides: TGTGCCTGGAGTCCCAGGGACAGACTGTTTTTT.

The rearrangement links TRBV29-1 to TRBJ2-3; 14 bases are shared with TRBD2. CDR3 size: 17 residues. The J segment lost 5 bases and the V segment lost 3 bases, leaving 10 bases of the junction unmatched. Germline CDR1 and CDR2: SQVTM and ANQGSEA. The CDR3 nucleotides read TGCAGCGTTGAGGATTGGGGACTAGCGGGAGATGTAGATACGCAGTATTTT. It encodes CSVEDWGLAGDVDTQYF.

The V and J genes are TRBV6-1 and TRBJ2-7, with a possible D match to TRBD2 (5 bases). Germline CDR1 and CDR2: MNHNS and SASEGT. The CDR3 is 13 amino acids. Between the trimmed V and J ends, which lost 8 bases and 7 bases, there was a span of 18 bases. CDR3 sequence reads: CASALLRTGEQYF. CDR3 sequence (DNA): TGTGCCAGCGCACTACTACGAACGGGGGAGCAGTACTTC.

This sequence joins TRBV7-9 and TRBJ1-1; D gene unclear. The length of the CDR3 is 14 residues. CDR1 is SEHNR and CDR2 is FQNEAQ in the germline V gene (reference sequence). V lost 4 bases and J 6 bases, leaving 15 bases between the germline ends. CDR3: CASSWSPRKSEAFF. The CDR3, as DNA: TGTGCCAGCAGCTGGTCTCCCAGGAAGTCTGAAGCTTTCTTT.

J is TRBJ2-3 and V is TRBV13; weak D call: TRBD1 (5 bases). Trimming left V 3 bases short and J 3 bases short, with 7 bases between. Germline V CDR1 and CDR2: PRHDT, FYEKMQ (reference sequence). The CDR3 covers 13 residues. CDR3: CASSFGATDTQYF. DNA of the CDR3: TGTGCCAGCAGCTTTGGGGCGACAGATACGCAGTATTTT.

This chain joins TRBV6-6 and TRBJ1-4, with no clear D. Trimming cost V 4 bases and J 7 bases, with 7 bases left between them. The CDR3 length is 12 residues. CDR1 is MNHNY and CDR2 is SVGAGI in the germline V gene (reference sequence). In DNA, the CDR3 is TGTGCCAGCAGTTCTAACGGTGAAAAACTGTTTTTT. Translating gives CASSSNGEKLFF.

This clone turned up a few times. This rearrangement joins TRBV13 to TRBJ2-3, with 9 bases that match TRBD2. V lost 6 bases to trimming and J lost 3 bases; unmatched junction nucleotides: 7. The germline CDR1 and CDR2 sequences are PRHDT and FYEKMQ (reference sequence). The length of the CDR3 is 15 residues. This CDR3 reads CASSRSGSPTDTQYF. CDR3 DNA sequence: TGTGCCAGCAGTCGTAGCGGGAGCCCGACAGATACGCAGTATTTT.

This clone came up once. Written as DNA, the CDR3 is TGTGCCAGCAGATTCGGCAATCAGCCCCAGCATTTT. Protein product: CASRFGNQPQHF. The rearrangement joins TRBV6-6 to TRBJ1-5; unclear D gene. The V and J ends lost 6 bases and 2 bases respectively, with 5 bases between them. Germline V gene data show CDR1 as MNHNY and CDR2 as SVGAGI (reference sequence). The CDR3 sequence is 12 residues long.

The chain joins TRBV28 to TRBJ2-4; possibly TRBD2 for D (5 bases). In germline, CDR1 is MDHEN, CDR2 SYDVKM. The CDR3 sequence is 14 residues long. V gave up 2 bases and J gave up 0 bases, with 5 bases separating them. The CDR3 region is CASSLAGAKNIQYF. DNA for the CDR3: TGTGCCAGCAGTTTAGCGGGAGCCAAAAACATTCAGTACTTC.

The chain carries TRBV5-4 and TRBJ1-1, with D maybe TRBD1 (5 bases). Germline V gives CDR1 SGHNT, CDR2 YYREEE (reference sequence). V was cut by 0 bases and J by 4 bases, with 10 bases left in between. The CDR3 loop spans 14 amino acids. CDR3 sequence (DNA): TGTGCCAGCAGCTTGGGGGCAGACAGCACTGAAGCTTTCTTT. This encodes CASSLGADSTEAFF.

This clone has a single count. This rearrangement joins TRBV30 to TRBJ1-3; no definite D call. Germline V gene lookup returns CDR1 GTSNPN and CDR2 SVGIG (reference sequence). CDR3 size: 14 residues. The V gene lost 0 bases and the J gene lost 7 bases, with 13 bases spanning the gap. The CDR3 spells CAWSVILGVNTIYF. DNA for the CDR3: TGTGCCTGGAGTGTAATTCTCGGGGTGAACACCATATATTTT.

The chain combines TRBV27 with TRBJ2-1; 11 bases fit TRBD2. In germline, CDR1 is MNHEY, CDR2 SMNVEV (reference sequence). The J segment lost 9 bases and the V segment lost 4 bases, leaving 11 bases of the junction unmatched. The CDR3 is 16 amino acids. CDR3 DNA: TGTGCCAGCAGTTCGGTAAAACTAGCGGGAGTCGTTGAGCAGTTCTTC. It yields the protein CASSSVKLAGVVEQFF.

The chain couples TRBV6-5 to TRBJ2-5; 9 nucleotides align to TRBD2. The J call is doubtful: the DNA matches TRBJ2-7 better. The CDR3 is made up of 16 amino acids. Germline CDR1 and CDR2: MNHEY and SVGAGI. In DNA form, the CDR3 reads TGTGCCAGCAGTTCCCCGGATAGCGGGAGAGGCTACGAGCAGTACTTC. This sequence encodes CASSSPDSGRGYEQYF.

The rearrangement uses TRBV5-1 and TRBJ2-7; 8 bases line up with TRBD1. Germline assignment: CDR1 SGHRS and CDR2 YFSETQ. This CDR3 is 15 amino acids long. With V trimmed by 0 bases and J by 3 bases, 5 bases remained unmatched. The CDR3 nucleotides are TGCGCCAGCAGCTTGGTAGGGACAGGTAACTACGAGCAGTACTTC. Translated, it gives CASSLVGTGNYEQYF.

The J gene is TRBJ2-1, the V gene TRBV7-9; D is ambiguous. The germline V gene encodes CDR1 SEHNR and CDR2 FQNEAQ (reference sequence). V was shortened by 3 bases and J by 5 bases, with 8 bases between the two germline ends. The CDR3 is made up of 13 amino acids. The CDR3 loop reads CASSLGTHNEQFF. DNA for the CDR3: TGTGCCAGCAGCTTGGGCACCCACAATGAGCAGTTCTTC.

The gene calls are TRBV4-1 and TRBJ2-1, with 7 bases aligning to TRBD1. Germline trimming cut 5 bases from V and 10 bases from J; bases unmatched to any gene: 8. Germline CDR1 and CDR2: MGHRA and YSYEKL. The CDR3 spans 13 residues. In nucleotides, the CDR3 is TGCGCCAGCAGCTCGACAGGGTCAGAGGAGCAGTTCTTC. It codes for CASSSTGSEEQFF.

The chain couples TRBV19 to TRBJ1-5, with unresolved D. Germline V gene sequence: CDR1 LNHDA, CDR2 SQIVND (reference sequence). With 0 bases removed from V and 10 bases from J, the gap between germline ends came to 10 bases. The CDR3 runs 13 residues. For the CDR3, the DNA is TGTGCCAGTAGTATAGATCGCACAAGACCCCAGCATTTT. Translated: CASSIDRTRPQHF.

As for this clone: The same CDR3 also results from other DNA sequences found in this sample. This sequence joins TRBV9 and TRBJ2-1; TRBD2 agrees at 10 bases. With V trimmed by 3 bases and J by 0 bases, 6 bases remained unmatched. The CDR3 runs to 17 residues. Germline V CDR1 and CDR2: SGDLS, YYNGEE. CDR3 region: CASSAYSGGSSYNEQFF. The CDR3 nucleotides read TGTGCCAGCAGCGCATATAGCGGGGGGAGCTCCTACAATGAGCAGTTCTTC. The whole variable domain, filled in from reference TRBV9 and TRBJ2-1, reads DSGVTQTPKHLITATGQRVTLRCSPRSGDLSVYWYQQSLDQGLQFLIQYYNGEERAKGNILERFSAQQFPDLHSELNLSSLELGDSALYFCASSAYSGGSSYNEQFFGPGTRLTVL.

The V gene is TRBV5-1, the J gene TRBJ1-3; D perhaps matches TRBD1 (6 bases). Germline V gene lookup returns CDR1 SGHRS and CDR2 YFSETQ. This CDR3 is built from 15 residues. V dropped 1 base and J dropped 6 bases, with 14 bases sitting between them. CDR3 DNA: TGCGCCAGCAGCTTGACAGGGAAGTTTGAAAACACCATATATTTT. It yields the protein CASSLTGKFENTIYF.

This chain's CDR3 is CASSLDGNQPQHF. CDR3 sequence (DNA): TGTGCCAGCAGCTTAGACGGCAATCAGCCCCAGCATTTT. This chain joins TRBV11-2 and TRBJ1-5; no clear D. From germline, CDR1 is SGHAT and CDR2 FQNNGV. The germline V and J ends were trimmed by 0 bases and 2 bases, with 2 bases remaining between them. The CDR3 length is 13 residues.

J is TRBJ2-1 and V is TRBV4-2; D gene uncertain. The CDR3 has 13 amino acids. The V gene lost 3 bases and the J gene lost 8 bases, with 11 bases spanning the gap. The germline CDR1 and CDR2 sequences are LGHNA and YNFKEQ. CDR3 protein: CASSHFQVDEQFF. The CDR3 coding sequence is TGTGCCAGCAGCCACTTCCAGGTGGATGAGCAGTTCTTC.

The chain couples TRBV28 to TRBJ2-1; 12 bases fit TRBD2. This CDR3 is 18 amino acids long. CDR1 and CDR2 from the germline V gene are MDHEN and SYDVKM. With V trimmed by 3 bases and J by 0 bases, 6 bases remained unmatched. CDR3 bases: TGTGCCAGCAGTTTGTTAAGACTAGCGGGAGACTCCTACAATGAGCAGTTCTTC. Amino acids: CASSLLRLAGDSYNEQFF. The full variable domain, with the rest looked up from reference TRBV28 and TRBJ2-1, is DVKVTQSSRYLVKRTGEKVFLECVQDMDHENMFWYRQDPGLGLRLIYFSYDVKMKEKGDIPEGYSVSREKKERFSLILESASTNQTSMYLCASSLLRLAGDSYNEQFFGPGTRLTVL.

The J gene is TRBJ2-3, the V gene TRBV10-1, with 8 bases identical to TRBD2. CDR3 length: 16 residues. The V and J ends lost 2 bases and 4 bases, in that order; junction bases with no gene match: 8. From germline, CDR1 is WNHNN and CDR2 SYGVQD (reference sequence). CDR3 sequence reads: CASSEVVSGAPDTQYF. The CDR3 coding sequence is TGCGCCAGCAGTGAGGTTGTTAGCGGGGCGCCAGATACGCAGTATTTT.

V usage is TRBV19 and J usage is TRBJ2-6, with D hard to call. Trimming cost V 7 bases and J 4 bases, with 8 bases left between them. CDR1 LNHDA and CDR2 SQIVND come from the germline V gene (reference sequence). CDR3 length: 13 amino acids. The chain's CDR3 is CASTQIGANVLTF. CDR3 sequence (DNA): TGTGCCAGTACCCAGATCGGGGCCAACGTCCTGACTTTC.

The chain joins TRBV13 to TRBJ1-1; possibly TRBD1 for D (6 bases). This CDR3 comprises 14 residues. Germline V gene lookup returns CDR1 PRHDT and CDR2 FYEKMQ (reference sequence). Trimming removed 7 bases at V and 4 bases at J, with 16 bases between. The CDR3 DNA is TGTGCCAGCACGACGGGGGGGCGCCGCACTGAAGCTTTCTTT. Translated: CASTTGGRRTEAFF.